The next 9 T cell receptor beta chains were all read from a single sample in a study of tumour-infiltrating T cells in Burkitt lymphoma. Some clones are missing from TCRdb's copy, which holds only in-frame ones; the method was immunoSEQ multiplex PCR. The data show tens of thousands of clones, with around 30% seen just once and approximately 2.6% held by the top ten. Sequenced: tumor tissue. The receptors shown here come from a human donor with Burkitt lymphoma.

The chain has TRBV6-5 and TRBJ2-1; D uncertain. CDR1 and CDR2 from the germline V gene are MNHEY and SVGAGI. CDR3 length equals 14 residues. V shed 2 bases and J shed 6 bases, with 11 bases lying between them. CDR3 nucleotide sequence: TGTGCCAGCAGTTACGGATACGGCGGCAATGAGCAGTTCTTC. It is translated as CASSYGYGGNEQFF.

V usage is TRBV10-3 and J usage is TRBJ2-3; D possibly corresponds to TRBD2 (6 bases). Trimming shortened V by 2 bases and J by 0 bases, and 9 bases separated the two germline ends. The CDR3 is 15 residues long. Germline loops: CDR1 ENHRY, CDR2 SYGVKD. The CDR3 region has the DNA TGTGCCATCAGTGAGGGTGCGGGGAGCACAGATACGCAGTATTTT. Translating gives CAISEGAGSTDTQYF.

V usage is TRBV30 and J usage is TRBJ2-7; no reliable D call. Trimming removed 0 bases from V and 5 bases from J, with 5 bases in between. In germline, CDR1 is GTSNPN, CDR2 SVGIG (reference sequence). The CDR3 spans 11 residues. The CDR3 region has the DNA TGTGCCTGGAGTGTACGCCACGAGCAGTACTTC. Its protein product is CAWSVRHEQYF.

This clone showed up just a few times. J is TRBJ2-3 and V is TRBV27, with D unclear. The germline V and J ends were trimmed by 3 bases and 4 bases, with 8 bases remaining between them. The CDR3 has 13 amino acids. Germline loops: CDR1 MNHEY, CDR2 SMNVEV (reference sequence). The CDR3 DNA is TGTGCCAGCAGTTTTCGGTGGGCAGATACGCAGTATTTT. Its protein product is CASSFRWADTQYF.

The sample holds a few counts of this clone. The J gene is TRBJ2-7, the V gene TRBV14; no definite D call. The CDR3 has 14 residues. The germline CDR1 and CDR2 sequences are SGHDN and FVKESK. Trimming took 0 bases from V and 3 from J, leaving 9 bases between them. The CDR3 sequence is CASSQDLWSYEQYF. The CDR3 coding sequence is TGTGCCAGCAGCCAAGATCTGTGGAGCTACGAGCAGTACTTC. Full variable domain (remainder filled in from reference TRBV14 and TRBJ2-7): EAGVTQFPSHSVIEKGQTVTLRCDPISGHDNLYWYRRVMGKEIKFLLHFVKESKQDESGMPNNRFLAERTGGTYSTLKVQPAELEDSGVYFCASSQDLWSYEQYFGPGTRLTVT.

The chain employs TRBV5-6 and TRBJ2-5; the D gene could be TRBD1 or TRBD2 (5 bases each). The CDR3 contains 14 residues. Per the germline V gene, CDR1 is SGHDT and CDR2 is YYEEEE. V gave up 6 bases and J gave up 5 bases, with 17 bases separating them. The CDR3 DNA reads TGTGCCAGCACCTCCGGGACGGTCCAGGAGACCCAGTACTTC. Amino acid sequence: CASTSGTVQETQYF.

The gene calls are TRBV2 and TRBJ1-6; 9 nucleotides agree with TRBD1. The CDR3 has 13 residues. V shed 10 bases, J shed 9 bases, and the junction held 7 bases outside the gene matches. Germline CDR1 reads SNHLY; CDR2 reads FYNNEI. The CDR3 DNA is TGTGCCATAGCGGGACAGGGTATTTCACCCCTCCACTTT. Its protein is CAIAGQGISPLHF.

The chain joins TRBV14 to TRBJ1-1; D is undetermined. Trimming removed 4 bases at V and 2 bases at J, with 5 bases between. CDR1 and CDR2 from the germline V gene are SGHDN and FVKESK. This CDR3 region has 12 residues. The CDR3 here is CASSPYNTEAFF. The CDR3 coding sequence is TGTGCCAGCAGCCCTTACAACACTGAAGCTTTCTTT. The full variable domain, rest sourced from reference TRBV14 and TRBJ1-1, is EAGVTQFPSHSVIEKGQTVTLRCDPISGHDNLYWYRRVMGKEIKFLLHFVKESKQDESGMPNNRFLAERTGGTYSTLKVQPAELEDSGVYFCASSPYNTEAFFGQGTRLTVV.

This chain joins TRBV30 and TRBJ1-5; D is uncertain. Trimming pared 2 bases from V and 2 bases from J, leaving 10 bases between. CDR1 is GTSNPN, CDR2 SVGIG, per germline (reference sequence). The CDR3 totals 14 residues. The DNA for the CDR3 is TGTGCCTGGAGTCCCGGAAGAGGCAATCAGCCCCAGCATTTT. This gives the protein CAWSPGRGNQPQHF. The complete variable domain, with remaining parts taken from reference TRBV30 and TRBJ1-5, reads SQTIHQWPATLVQPVGSPLSLECTVEGTSNPNLYWYRQAAGRGLQLLFYSVGIGQISSEVPQNLSASRPQDRQFILSSKKLLLSDSGFYLCAWSPGRGNQPQHFGDGTRLSIL.